The source of this T cell receptor beta chain is a study of T cells in Graves' hyperthyroidism and ophthalmopathy. RNA transcripts served as the template for amplifying TCR beta CDR3 regions. First-round RT-PCR of the TCR CDR3 relied on the HTBI primer set. TCRdb re-called the multiplex PCR reads through MiXCR, storing one row per CDR3 protein. The sample yields more than 300,000 distinct CDR3 sequences, about a sixth seen once. Exclusions: uncontrolled infection, other autoimmune disease, pregnancy, lactation. Clinical symptoms, serum thyroxine and TRAb, thyroid ultrasound and orbital computed tomography were used for the diagnoses. Study-wide points: Blood also held most thyroid clonotypes expanded beyond 0.001.

From germline, CDR1 is LNHDA and CDR2 SQIVND (reference sequence). The CDR3 runs to 17 residues. Unmatched junction bases numbered 12, after V lost 4 bases and J lost 1 base. This clonotype appeared a few times. The antigen remains undetermined. The sequencing input was blood. This TCR was sampled from a woman aged 25 to 39 with Graves' hyperthyroidism that later progressed to Graves' ophthalmopathy. J is TRBJ1-1 and V is TRBV19; 7 bases are a match to TRBD1. CDR3 in amino acids: CASSTIDRVMGNTEAFF. CDR3 bases: TGTGCCAGTAGTACCATTGACAGGGTGATGGGGAACACTGAAGCTTTCTTT.